These T cell receptor beta chains were read from a single sample in a study of identical twins. TCRdb recomputed calls from the 5' RACE reads with MiXCR, one row per CDR3 protein. The table lists around 570,000 distinct CDR3 sequences, 9.6% of them singletons. The same sample was also used in a study of yellow fever vaccine responses in identical twins.

Input material: PBMCs. All receptors come from a woman younger than 35 in good health. The conserved cysteine and the conserved F or W are not part of the CDR3 here.

v_call: TRBV9
j_call: TRBJ2-1
cdr3_aa: ASSPMTSGNEQF

v_call: TRBV7-3
j_call: TRBJ2-3
cdr3_aa: ASSLIGQADTQY

v_call: TRBV7-9
j_call: TRBJ2-4
cdr3_aa: ASSLAQGTKNIQY

v_call: TRBV28
j_call: TRBJ2-6
cdr3_aa: ASSYGRGSAGANVLT

v_call: TRBV4-2
j_call: TRBJ2-5
cdr3_aa: ASSQDHIAGGSETQY

v_call: TRBV10-3
j_call: TRBJ2-5
cdr3_aa: AISDIGLEETQY

v_call: TRBV7-9
j_call: TRBJ2-3
cdr3_aa: ASSLNLGLDTQY

v_call: TRBV28
j_call: TRBJ2-1
cdr3_aa: ASSTKIWTGRAIDEQF

v_call: TRBV4-3
j_call: TRBJ2-6
cdr3_aa: ASSLPESGANVLT

v_call: TRBV15
j_call: TRBJ2-5
cdr3_aa: ATSRDLTGGLTETQY

v_call: TRBV5-1
j_call: TRBJ2-3
cdr3_aa: ASSLSSRPSSTDTQY

v_call: TRBV7-9
j_call: TRBJ2-5
cdr3_aa: ASSLGDRGRQETQY

v_call: TRBV7-6
j_call: TRBJ2-3
cdr3_aa: ASSLGRGYTDTQY

v_call: TRBV20-1
j_call: TRBJ2-1
cdr3_aa: SAPDSASGTNEQF

v_call: TRBV28
j_call: TRBJ2-3
cdr3_aa: ASSLFSRLASSSTDTQY

v_call: TRBV15
j_call: TRBJ2-2
cdr3_aa: ATEVTDTGELF

v_call: TRBV4-1
j_call: TRBJ2-1
cdr3_aa: ASSHPGLAGDRNEQF

v_call: TRBV7-2
j_call: TRBJ2-1
cdr3_aa: ASSRDSGLNEQF

v_call: TRBV7-3
j_call: TRBJ2-3
cdr3_aa: ASSLGLSNPPDTQY

v_call: TRBV20-1
j_call: TRBJ2-1
cdr3_aa: SAGEERVGKNEQF

v_call: TRBV7-9
j_call: TRBJ2-1
cdr3_aa: ASSFSGGEQF

v_call: TRBV7-9
j_call: TRBJ2-3
cdr3_aa: ASSGERGTDTQY

v_call: TRBV7-3
j_call: TRBJ2-1
cdr3_aa: ASSLLGTVNNEQF

v_call: TRBV20-1
j_call: TRBJ2-1
cdr3_aa: SASPRGGLYNEQF

v_call: TRBV6-5
j_call: TRBJ2-2
cdr3_aa: ASSYSLQNTGELF